This note documents a single T cell receptor beta chain sequence. Its target is not known. This specimen comes from a study of blood T cells in healthy people across ages. Whole-study findings and limits: With age, beta diversity per million T cells declined roughly linearly, significantly by roughly 40.

The CDR3 totals 15 residues. Unmatched junction bases numbered 7, after V lost 6 bases and J lost 1 base. Germline-derived CDR1 and CDR2 are SQVTM and ANQGSEA. The authors extracted at least 5 micrograms of total RNA per sample. Combining a sample-barcoded 5' primer with a J-beta primer mix, a second PCR ran for 7 to 11 cycles. One entry per CDR3 protein, called by TCRdb with MiXCR from the 5' RACE reads. The sample shows approximately 800,000 distinct CDR3 sequences, roughly 24% of them seen only once. A further study also used this sample, focusing on T cells of mothers and their children. This second study notes: Thymic selection, a shaping force on TCR recombination output, acts similarly in related and unrelated pairs.

This sequence joins TRBV29-1 and TRBJ2-1, with 9 positions matching TRBD1. This receptor was taken from a boy between 10 and 17 years old in good health. The sequenced material came from blood. DNA of the CDR3: TGCAGCGTCGCCCGGGGGACAGGGTCCTACAATGAGCAGTTCTTC. Its protein is CSVARGTGSYNEQFF.